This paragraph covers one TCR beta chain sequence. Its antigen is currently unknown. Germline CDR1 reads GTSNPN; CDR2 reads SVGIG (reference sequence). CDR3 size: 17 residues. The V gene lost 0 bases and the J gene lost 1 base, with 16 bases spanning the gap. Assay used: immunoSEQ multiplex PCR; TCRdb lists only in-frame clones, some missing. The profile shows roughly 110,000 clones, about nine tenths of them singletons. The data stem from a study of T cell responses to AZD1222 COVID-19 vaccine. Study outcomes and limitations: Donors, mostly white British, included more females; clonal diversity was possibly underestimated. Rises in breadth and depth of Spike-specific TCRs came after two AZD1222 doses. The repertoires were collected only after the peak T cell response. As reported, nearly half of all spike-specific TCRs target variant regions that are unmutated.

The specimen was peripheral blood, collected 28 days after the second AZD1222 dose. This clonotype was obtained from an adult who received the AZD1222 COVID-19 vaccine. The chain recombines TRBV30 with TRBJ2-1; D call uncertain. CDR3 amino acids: CAWSVRVDISSYNEQFF. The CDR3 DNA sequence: TGTGCCTGGAGTGTACGAGTTGACATTTCGTCCTACAATGAGCAGTTCTTC.